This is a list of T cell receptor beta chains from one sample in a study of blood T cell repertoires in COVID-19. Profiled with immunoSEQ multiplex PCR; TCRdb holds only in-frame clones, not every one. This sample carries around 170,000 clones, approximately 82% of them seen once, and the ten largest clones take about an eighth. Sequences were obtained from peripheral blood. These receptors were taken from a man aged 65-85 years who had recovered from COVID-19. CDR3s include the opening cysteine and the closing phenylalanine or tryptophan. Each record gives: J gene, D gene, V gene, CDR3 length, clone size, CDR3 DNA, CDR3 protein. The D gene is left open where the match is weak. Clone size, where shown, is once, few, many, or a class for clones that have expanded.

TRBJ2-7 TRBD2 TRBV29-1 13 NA TGCAGCGTTCGAGCGGGAGGGTACTACGAGCAGTACTTC CSVRAGGYYEQYF
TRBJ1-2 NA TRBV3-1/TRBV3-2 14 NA TGTGCCAGCAGCCGAAACACTGCGGGGTCTGGCTACACCTTC CASSRNTAGSGYTF
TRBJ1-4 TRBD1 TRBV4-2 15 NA TGTGCCAGCAGCCAGATTCAGGGGGTATGGGAAAAACTGTTTTTT CASSQIQGVWEKLFF
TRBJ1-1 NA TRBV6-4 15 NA TGTGCCAGCAGGAAGACTTTTTTGGAGGACACTGAAGCTTTCTTT CASRKTFLEDTEAFF
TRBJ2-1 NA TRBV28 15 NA TGTGCCAGCAGCCGTGGGGGGAGCTCCTACAATGAGCAGTTCTTC CASSRGGSSYNEQFF
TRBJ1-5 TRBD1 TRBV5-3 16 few TGTGCCAGAAGCGCGGCCGGACAGGGGGGAAATCAGCCCCAGCATTTT CARSAAGQGGNQPQHF
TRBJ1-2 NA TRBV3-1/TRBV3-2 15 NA TGTGCCAGCAGCCAAGAGTTACGACAGGATAATGGCTACACCTTC CASSQELRQDNGYTF
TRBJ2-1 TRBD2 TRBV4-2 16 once TGTGCCAGCAGCCAAGCAGGGACTAGTTCGTCGAATGAGCAGTTCTTC CASSQAGTSSSNEQFF
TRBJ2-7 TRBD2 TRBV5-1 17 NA TGCGCCAGCAGCTTGGCCTGGGGTAGCGGGGGTACATACGAGCAGTACTTC CASSLAWGSGGTYEQYF
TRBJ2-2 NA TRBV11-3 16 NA TGTGCCAGCAGCTCAGCCTTTGAGTCGGGAACCGGGGAGCTGTTTTTT CASSSAFESGTGELFF
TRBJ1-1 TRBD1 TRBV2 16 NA TGTGCCAGCCTTGCTCTGGCAGGGGGCACGAGCACTGAAGCTTTCTTT CASLALAGGTSTEAFF
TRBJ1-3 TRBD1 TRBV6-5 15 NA TGTGCCAGCAGTTACAGGACAGGGACTGGAAACACCATATATTTT CASSYRTGTGNTIYF
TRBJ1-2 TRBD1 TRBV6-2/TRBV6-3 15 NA TGTGCCAGCAGCTCCCCTCGGGACAGGAATGGTGGCTACACCTTC CASSSPRDRNGGYTF
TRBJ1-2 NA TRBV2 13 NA TGTGCCAGCAGTGAACAGGGGCAGGATGGCTACACCTTC CASSEQGQDGYTF
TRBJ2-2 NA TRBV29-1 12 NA TGCAGCGTTGCACAGTCCCCCGGGGAGCTGTTTTTT CSVAQSPGELFF
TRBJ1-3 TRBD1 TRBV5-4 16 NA TGTGCCAGCAGCGGTGGAGGACAGGGGTCTGGAAACACCATATATTTT CASSGGGQGSGNTIYF
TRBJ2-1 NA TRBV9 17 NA TGTGCCAGCAGCGTAGGTGGTGGGAGGCCCTCCTACAATGAGCAGTTCTTC CASSVGGGRPSYNEQFF
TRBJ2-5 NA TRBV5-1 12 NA TGCGCCAGACCGGACAGCCAAGAGACCCAGTACTTC CARPDSQETQYF
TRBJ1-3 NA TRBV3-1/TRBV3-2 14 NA TGTGCCAGCAGCCAAGCTGTCTCTGGAAACACCATATATTTT CASSQAVSGNTIYF
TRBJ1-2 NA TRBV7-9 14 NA TGTGCCAGCAGCTTAGAGCCAGGGAACTATGGCTACACCTTC CASSLEPGNYGYTF
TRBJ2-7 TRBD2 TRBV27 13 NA TGTGCCAGCAGTGCCCTACTAGCGTCCGAGCAGTACTTC CASSALLASEQYF
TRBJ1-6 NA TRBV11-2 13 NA TGTGCCAGCAGCTTATCTCTTAATTCACCCCTCCACTTT CASSLSLNSPLHF
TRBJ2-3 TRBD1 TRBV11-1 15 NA TGTGCCAGCAGCCCTTATGAGGGGGCGTCTGATACGCAGTATTTT CASSPYEGASDTQYF
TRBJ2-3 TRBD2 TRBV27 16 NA TGTGCCAGCAGTGTTAAAGCGGGAGGGCCGAGAGATACGCAGTATTTT CASSVKAGGPRDTQYF
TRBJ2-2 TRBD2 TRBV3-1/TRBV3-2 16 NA TGTGCCAGCAGCCCCGCTTCGGGCGGGAGGGCCGGGGAGCTGTTTTTT CASSPASGGRAGELFF
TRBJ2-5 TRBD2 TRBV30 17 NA TGTGCCTGGAGTCGCCTAGCGGGAGGCGCCCGGGGCGAGACCCAGTACTTC CAWSRLAGGARGETQYF
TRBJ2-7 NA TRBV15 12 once TGTGCCACCAGCAGAGTAACAGCCGAGCAGTACTTC CATSRVTAEQYF
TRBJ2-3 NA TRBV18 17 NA TGTGCCACCCAAGGGAATGCCGGGAAGCTTGGCATAGATACGCAGTATTTT CATQGNAGKLGIDTQYF
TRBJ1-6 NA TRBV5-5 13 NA TGTGCCAGCAGCTTGGACAGTTATTCACCCCTCCACTTT CASSLDSYSPLHF
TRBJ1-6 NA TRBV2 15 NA TGTGCCAGCAGCGGACAGAGCTCCTATAATTCACCCCTCCACTTT CASSGQSSYNSPLHF
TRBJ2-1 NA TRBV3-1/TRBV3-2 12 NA TGTGCCAGCAGCCAAGCAGGGGATGAGCAGTTCTTC CASSQAGDEQFF
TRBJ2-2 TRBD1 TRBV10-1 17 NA TGCGCCAGCAGTGAGTCGAGGGGGCGCTGGAACACCGGGGAGCTGTTTTTT CASSESRGRWNTGELFF
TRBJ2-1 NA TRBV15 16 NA TGTGCCACCAGCACCGCGGGGAGAGGAGGGGACAATGAGCAGTTCTTC CATSTAGRGGDNEQFF
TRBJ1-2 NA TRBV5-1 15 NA TGCGCCAGCAGCTTGACCGCGGGGGGTGGCTATGGCTACACCTTC CASSLTAGGGYGYTF
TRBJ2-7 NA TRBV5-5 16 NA TGTGCCAGCAGCTTGGGTGTAAGCCTGGGCATCTACGAGCAGTACTTC CASSLGVSLGIYEQYF
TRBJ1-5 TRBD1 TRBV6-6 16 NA TGTGCCAGCAGATCAGGACAGGGGTCATACAATCAGCCCCAGCATTTT CASRSGQGSYNQPQHF
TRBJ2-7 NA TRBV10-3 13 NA TGTGCCATCAGTGACGGGAGCAGATACGAGCAGTACTTC CAISDGSRYEQYF
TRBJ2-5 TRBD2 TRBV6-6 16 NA TGTGCCAGCAGTCTATGGACTAGTCGGTTTGGAGAGACCCAGTACTTC CASSLWTSRFGETQYF
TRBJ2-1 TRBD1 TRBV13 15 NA TGTGCCAGCAGCTTAGGGAGGACAGGTCACAATGAGCAGTTCTTC CASSLGRTGHNEQFF
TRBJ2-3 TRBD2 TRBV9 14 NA TGTGCCAGCAGCCCCACTAGCGACACAGATACGCAGTATTTT CASSPTSDTDTQYF